One sample yielded the 27 T cell receptor beta chains listed below, sequenced in a study of cytomegalovirus exposure and HLA in healthy donors. The PCR employed 60 Vbeta primers together with 13 Jbeta primers. Measured with immunoSEQ multiplex PCR; TCRdb has only the in-frame clones, and not every one. The sample has some 76,000 clones; about nine tenths are singletons. The specimen was PBMCs. The receptors shown here come from a woman aged 25 to 45 in good health and CMV-seronegative.

This clone was counted once. V and J are TRBV2 and TRBJ1-2; 9 positions agree with TRBD1. The CDR3 is 13 amino acids. V gave up 7 bases and J gave up 6 bases; unmatched junction bases: 6. Germline V gene sequence: CDR1 SNHLY, CDR2 FYNNEI. CDR3 DNA: TGTGCCAGCAAACAGACAGGGGGAAATGGCTACACCTTC. Its translation is CASKQTGGNGYTF.

The chain has TRBV6-5 and TRBJ2-7, with TRBD1 matching 7 bases. The J segment lost 0 bases and the V segment lost 5 bases, leaving 1 base of the junction unmatched. CDR3 length: 13 residues. Germline V gives CDR1 MNHEY, CDR2 SVGAGI. The DNA of the CDR3 is TGTGCCAGCAGTGACAGGGTCTCCTACGAGCAGTACTTC. Translated: CASSDRVSYEQYF.

J is TRBJ1-1 and V is TRBV19, with 9 bases aligning to TRBD1. The germline gives CDR1 LNHDA, CDR2 SQIVND (reference sequence). The CDR3 is made up of 12 amino acids. V lost 9 bases, J lost 7 bases, and 6 bases stayed unmatched. CDR3 coding DNA: TGTGCCAGCTACAGGGGGCTGGGTGAAGCTTTCTTT. Amino acid sequence: CASYRGLGEAFF.

The chain links TRBV7-3 to TRBJ2-7; 8 positions agree with TRBD2. Germline V gene lookup returns CDR1 SGHTA and CDR2 FQGTGA. CDR3 length: 14 amino acids. V lost 5 bases and J lost 3; bases outside the gene matches: 6. The CDR3 DNA reads TGTGCCAGCAGCCAAGCGGGAGTGGGCTACGAGCAGTACTTC. This translates into CASSQAGVGYEQYF.

The chain carries TRBV9 and TRBJ2-2, with D possibly TRBD1 on 7 matching bases. The length of the CDR3 is 17 residues. Trimming stripped 4 bases from V and 0 bases from J, with 16 bases between. Germline V gene sequence: CDR1 SGDLS, CDR2 YYNGEE. CDR3 loop: CASSSQGGGTNTGELFF. In nucleotides, the CDR3 is TGTGCCAGCAGCTCCCAAGGGGGCGGGACGAACACCGGGGAGCTGTTTTTT.

V is TRBV5-6 and J is TRBJ2-5; TRBD1 is a possible D gene (6 bases). The better agreement between TRBJ2-7 and the DNA end casts doubt on the J call. CDR1 and CDR2 (germline): SGHDT, YYEEEE. The CDR3 sequence is 14 residues long. CDR3 in DNA: TGTGCCAGCAGCTTGGGAGTAGGGGGCTACGAGCAGTACTTC. Its translation: CASSLGVGGYEQYF.

The J gene is TRBJ2-5, the V gene TRBV5-1, with D maybe TRBD1 (6 bases). The J call may be faulty, since TRBJ2-7 better matches the DNA end. Germline V gene data show CDR1 as SGHRS and CDR2 as YFSETQ. This CDR3 has 15 amino acids. CDR3 nucleotide sequence: TGCGCCAGCAGCTTGGGGACAGACCCTCTCTACGAGCAGTACTTC. Amino acids: CASSLGTDPLYEQYF.

This chain connects TRBV5-1 to TRBJ2-3; 9 bases map to TRBD2. This CDR3 spans 15 amino acids. The junction had 2 bases not matched to a gene; V was cut back by 3 bases and J by 0 bases. The germline V gene has CDR1 SGHRS and CDR2 YFSETQ. The CDR3 DNA reads TGCGCCAGCAGCTCCCTAGCGGGAAGCACAGATACGCAGTATTTT. Amino acids: CASSSLAGSTDTQYF. Complete variable domain (other parts from reference TRBV5-1 and TRBJ2-3): KAGVTQTPRYLIKTRGQQVTLSCSPISGHRSVSWYQQTPGQGLQFLFEYFSETQRNKGNFPGRFSGRQFSNSRSEMNVSTLELGDSALYLCASSSLAGSTDTQYFGPGTRLTVL.

The J gene is TRBJ1-1, the V gene TRBV6-1, with 10 bases identical to TRBD1. This CDR3 comprises 14 residues. Trimming cost V 6 bases and J 2 bases; bases outside gene matches: 3. CDR1 MNHNS and CDR2 SASEGT come from the germline V gene. CDR3 in DNA: TGTGCCAGCAGGAGACAGGGGGCAAACACTGAAGCTTTCTTT. As protein: CASRRQGANTEAFF.

The chain employs TRBV7-8 and TRBJ2-7; the match to TRBD1 covers 7 bases. The germline V gene encodes CDR1 SGHVS and CDR2 FQNEAQ. This CDR3 is built from 14 residues. V shed 5 bases, J shed 3 bases, and the junction held 7 bases outside the gene matches. CDR3 bases: TGTGCCAGCAGCCACGAGAGGGACAGCTACGAGCAGTACTTC. Protein product: CASSHERDSYEQYF.

The chain is built from TRBV6-5 and TRBJ2-1; 8 bases map to TRBD2. V lost 0 bases to trimming and J lost 4 bases; unmatched junction nucleotides: 5. The CDR3 has 16 amino acids. The germline CDR1 and CDR2 sequences are MNHEY and SVGAGI. The CDR3 sequence: CASSYSLAVKYNEQFF. In DNA form, the CDR3 reads TGTGCCAGCAGTTACTCACTAGCGGTAAAATACAATGAGCAGTTCTTC.

In this sample, this clone turned up once. As DNA, the CDR3 is TGCGCCAGCAGCTTGGGTGGGAGTGGAAACACCATATATTTT. Protein product: CASSLGGSGNTIYF. J is TRBJ1-3 and V is TRBV5-1; no reliable D call. V gave up 0 bases and J gave up 3 bases, with 7 bases separating them. Germline CDR1 and CDR2: SGHRS and YFSETQ. The CDR3 contains 14 residues.

The chain combines TRBV28 with TRBJ2-7; D may be TRBD1 (5 bases). Germline V gene sequence: CDR1 MDHEN, CDR2 SYDVKM. This CDR3 has 14 amino acids. V was shortened by 2 bases and J by 5 bases, with 13 bases between the two germline ends. CDR3 region: CASSLTRAGNEQYF. The CDR3 DNA follows: TGTGCCAGCAGTTTAACCAGGGCTGGGAACGAGCAGTACTTC.

The CDR3 DNA reads as TGTGCCAGTAGATGGGGGGGTACGACCGGGGAGCTGTTTTTT. It is translated as CASRWGGTTGELFF. The V and J genes are TRBV19 and TRBJ2-2, with TRBD2 identical over 7 bases. The CDR3 length is 14 residues. Germline CDR1 reads LNHDA; CDR2 reads SQIVND (reference sequence). V gave up 6 bases and J gave up 5 bases; unmatched junction bases: 6.

The V gene is TRBV5-1, the J gene TRBJ1-4; D is perhaps TRBD1 (6 bases). The CDR3 loop spans 15 amino acids. Looked up from germline, CDR1 is SGHRS and CDR2 is YFSETQ. Trimming cost V 0 bases and J 8 bases, with 14 bases left between them. For the CDR3, the DNA is TGCGCCAGCAGCTTGGGTACGGACAGAGGCGAAAAACTGTTTTTT. It encodes CASSLGTDRGEKLFF.

The gene calls are TRBV11-2 and TRBJ1-5; D might be TRBD1 (6 bases). The CDR3 runs 14 residues. Germline V gives CDR1 SGHAT, CDR2 FQNNGV. Trimming pared 5 bases from V and 6 bases from J, leaving 14 bases between. The CDR3 DNA follows: TGTGCCAGCAGCCAACAGGGTTCATCTCAGCCCCAGCATTTT. This encodes CASSQQGSSQPQHF.

The chain joins TRBV11-1 to TRBJ2-3; 13 nucleotides match TRBD2. V lost 8 bases, J lost 1 base, and 3 bases stayed unmatched. In germline, CDR1 is SGHAT, CDR2 FQDESV (reference sequence). The CDR3 consists of 15 residues. This CDR3 reads CASPGTSGGTDTQYF. CDR3 bases: TGTGCCAGCCCCGGGACTAGCGGGGGCACAGATACGCAGTATTTT.

This clone has just a few counts. The chain links TRBV4-1 to TRBJ1-4, with TRBD1 matching over 10 bases. The germline V gene encodes CDR1 MGHRA and CDR2 YSYEKL. The CDR3 is made up of 16 amino acids. V gave up 0 bases and J gave up 5 bases; unmatched junction bases: 3. The CDR3 sequence is CASSQEGQGLNEKLFF. The CDR3 bases are TGCGCCAGCAGCCAAGAGGGACAGGGGCTAAATGAAAAACTGTTTTTT.

The chain combines TRBV11-2 with TRBJ2-7; a possible D gene is TRBD1 (6 bases). This CDR3 has 17 amino acids. Germline CDR1 SGHAT, CDR2 FQNNGV. Trimming took off 1 base at V and 0 bases at J, with 16 bases between the two ends. CDR3 nucleotides: TGTGCCAGCAGCTTAGTAGGCGGCAGGGGTATCTCCTACGAGCAGTACTTC. Translation gives CASSLVGGRGISYEQYF.

The V and J genes are TRBV19 and TRBJ2-1; 9 bases are shared with TRBD2. Germline assignment: CDR1 LNHDA and CDR2 SQIVND (reference sequence). The V and J ends lost 1 base and 8 bases, in that order; junction bases with no gene match: 9. The CDR3 runs to 16 residues. CDR3 sequence reads: CASSIGPGTSRDEQFF. In nucleotides, the CDR3 is TGTGCCAGTAGTATAGGCCCGGGGACTAGCAGGGATGAGCAGTTCTTC. The full variable domain, completed using reference TRBV19 and TRBJ2-1, is DGGITQSPKYLFRKEGQNVTLSCEQNLNHDAMYWYRQDPGQGLRLIYYSQIVNDFQKGDIAEGYSVSREKKESFPLTVTSAQKNPTAFYLCASSIGPGTSRDEQFFGPGTRLTVL.

This clone came up once. The J gene is TRBJ2-6, the V gene TRBV6-6, with 10 bases lining up with TRBD2. Germline CDR1 is MNHNY and CDR2 is SVGAGI (reference sequence). This CDR3 is built from 15 residues. The CDR3 protein is CAAGGTLSGANVLTF. For the CDR3, the DNA is TGTGCAGCGGGGGGGACCTTGTCTGGGGCCAACGTCCTGACTTTC.

The V call is TRBV7-2, the J call TRBJ2-1; 10 bases are a match to TRBD2. Germline V gene sequence: CDR1 SGHTA, CDR2 FQGNSA. V was pared by 8 bases and J by 15 bases, with 13 bases of the junction left unmatched. The CDR3 loop spans 13 amino acids. As DNA, the CDR3 is TGTGCCAGCGGGCTAGCGGGAGAGGGGCTGAGGTTCTTC. Its translation is CASGLAGEGLRFF.

The chain is built from TRBV27 and TRBJ2-1; possible D gene TRBD2, 6 bases. Per the germline V gene, CDR1 is MNHEY and CDR2 is SMNVEV (reference sequence). The CDR3 covers 12 residues. The germline V and J ends were trimmed by 2 bases and 9 bases, with 8 bases remaining between them. The CDR3 protein is CASSLGGIEQFF. Here the CDR3 DNA reads TGTGCCAGCAGTTTAGGGGGGATTGAGCAGTTCTTC.

This rearrangement joins TRBV9 to TRBJ1-3; 9 nucleotides line up with TRBD1. V was pared by 0 bases and J by 3 bases, with 4 bases of the junction left unmatched. From germline, CDR1 is SGDLS and CDR2 YYNGEE. The CDR3 sequence is 16 residues long. The CDR3 loop is CASSVAGQGIGNTIYF. The CDR3 nucleotides read TGTGCCAGCAGCGTAGCCGGACAGGGGATTGGAAACACCATATATTTT.

This clone was recorded a few times. This chain uses TRBV7-9 with TRBJ2-7; D might be TRBD1 (5 bases). V was cut by 6 bases and J by 1 base, with 10 bases left in between. CDR1 and CDR2 (germline): SEHNR, FQNEAQ (reference sequence). CDR3 size: 13 residues. CDR3 protein: CASRPGQSYEQYF. The CDR3 DNA reads as TGTGCCAGCAGACCTGGACAATCCTACGAGCAGTACTTC.

The chain's CDR3 is CASSQVGRQNTEAFF. The CDR3 region has the DNA TGTGCCAGCAGCCAAGTAGGCAGGCAGAACACTGAAGCTTTCTTT. The chain combines TRBV14 with TRBJ1-1; D remains ambiguous. Per the germline V gene, CDR1 is SGHDN and CDR2 is FVKESK. The V gene lost 1 base and the J gene lost 1 base, with 10 bases spanning the gap. This CDR3 is built from 15 residues.

The chain employs TRBV5-1 and TRBJ2-3; tentative D call: TRBD2 (5 bases). Germline assignment: CDR1 SGHRS and CDR2 YFSETQ. V was cut by 0 bases and J by 3 bases, with 11 bases left in between. The CDR3 has 15 amino acids. The CDR3 coding sequence is TGCGCCAGCAGCTTGGATGTGGGAGAAACAGATACGCAGTATTTT. Translated, it gives CASSLDVGETDTQYF.